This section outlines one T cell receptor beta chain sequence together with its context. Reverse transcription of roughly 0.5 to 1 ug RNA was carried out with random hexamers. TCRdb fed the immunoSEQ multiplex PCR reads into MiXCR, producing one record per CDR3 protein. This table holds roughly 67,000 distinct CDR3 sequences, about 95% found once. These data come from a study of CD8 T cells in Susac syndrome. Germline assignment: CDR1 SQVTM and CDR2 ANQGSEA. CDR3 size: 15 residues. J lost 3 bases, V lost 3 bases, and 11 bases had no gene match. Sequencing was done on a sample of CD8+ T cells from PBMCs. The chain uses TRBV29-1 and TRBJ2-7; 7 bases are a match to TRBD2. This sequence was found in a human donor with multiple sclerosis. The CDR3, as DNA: TGCAGCGTTGAGTTGAAGGCGGGAGTTGGCTACGAGCAGTACTTC. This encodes CSVELKAGVGYEQYF.